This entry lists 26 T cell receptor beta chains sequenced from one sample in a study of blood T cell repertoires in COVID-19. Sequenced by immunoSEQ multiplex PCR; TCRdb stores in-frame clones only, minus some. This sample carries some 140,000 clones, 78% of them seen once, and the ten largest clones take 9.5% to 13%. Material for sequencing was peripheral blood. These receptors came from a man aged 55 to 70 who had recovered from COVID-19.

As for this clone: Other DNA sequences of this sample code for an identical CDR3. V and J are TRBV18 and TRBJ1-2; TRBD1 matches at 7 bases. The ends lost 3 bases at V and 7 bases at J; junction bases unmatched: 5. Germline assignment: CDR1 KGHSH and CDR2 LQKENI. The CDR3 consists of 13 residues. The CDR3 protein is CASSPDRAGGYTF. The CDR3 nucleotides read TGTGCCAGCTCACCCGACAGGGCAGGTGGCTACACCTTC.

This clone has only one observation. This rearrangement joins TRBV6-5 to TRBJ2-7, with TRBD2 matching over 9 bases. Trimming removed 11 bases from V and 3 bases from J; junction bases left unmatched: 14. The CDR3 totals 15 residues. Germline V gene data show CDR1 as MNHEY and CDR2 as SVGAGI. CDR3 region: CAARRPGLANYEQYF. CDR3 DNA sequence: TGTGCCGCAAGGAGACCGGGACTAGCTAACTACGAGCAGTACTTC.

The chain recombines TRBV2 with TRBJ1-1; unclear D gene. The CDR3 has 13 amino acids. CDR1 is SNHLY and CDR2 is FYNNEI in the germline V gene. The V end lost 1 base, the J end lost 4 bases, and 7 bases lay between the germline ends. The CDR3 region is CASSEDTITEAFF. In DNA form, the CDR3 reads TGTGCCAGCAGTGAAGACACCATCACTGAAGCTTTCTTT.

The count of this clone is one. The DNA of the CDR3 is TGTGCCAGCAGCGTTGAGGGATGGGAGACCCAGTACTTC. Amino acids: CASSVEGWETQYF. This rearrangement joins TRBV9 to TRBJ2-5, with D tentatively TRBD2 (5 bases). The CDR3 runs 13 residues. V shed 2 bases and J shed 5 bases, with 10 bases lying between them. Germline CDR1 is SGDLS and CDR2 is YYNGEE.

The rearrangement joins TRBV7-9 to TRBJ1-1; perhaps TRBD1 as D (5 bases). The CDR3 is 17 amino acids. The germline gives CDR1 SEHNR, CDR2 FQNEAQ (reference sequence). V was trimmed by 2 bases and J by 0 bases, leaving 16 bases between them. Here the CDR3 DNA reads TGTGCCAGCAGCTTATTAGCCCCAGGGCCCGTGAACACTGAAGCTTTCTTT. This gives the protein CASSLLAPGPVNTEAFF.

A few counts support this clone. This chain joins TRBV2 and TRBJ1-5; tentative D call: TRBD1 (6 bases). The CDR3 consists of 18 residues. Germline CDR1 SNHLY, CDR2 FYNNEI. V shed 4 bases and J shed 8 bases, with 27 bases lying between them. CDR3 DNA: TGTGCCAGCAGTGTCCGGGGGGAGCGGGGGCGCTTGTTAGAGCCCCAGCATTTT. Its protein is CASSVRGERGRLLEPQHF.

The CDR3 loop is CASSSGRGYEQYF. The CDR3 DNA is TGTGCCAGCAGCTCGGGTCGTGGGTACGAGCAGTACTTC. J is TRBJ2-7 and V is TRBV7-2, with D uncertain. V lost 4 bases, J lost 4 bases, and 11 bases lay in between. The length of the CDR3 is 13 residues. Looked up from germline, CDR1 is SGHTA and CDR2 is FQGNSA.

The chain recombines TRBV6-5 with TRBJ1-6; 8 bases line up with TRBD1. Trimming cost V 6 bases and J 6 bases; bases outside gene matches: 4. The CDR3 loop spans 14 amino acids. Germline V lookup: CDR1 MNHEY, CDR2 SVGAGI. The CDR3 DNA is TGTGCCAGCAGGGGGACAGGTCGTAATTCACCCCTCCACTTT. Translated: CASRGTGRNSPLHF.

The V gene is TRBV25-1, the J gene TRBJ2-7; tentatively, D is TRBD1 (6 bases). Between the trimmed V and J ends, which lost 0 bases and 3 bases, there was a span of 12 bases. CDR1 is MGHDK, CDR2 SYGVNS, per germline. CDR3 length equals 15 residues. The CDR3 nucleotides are TGTGCCAGCAGTGAATATAAAGAAGGGGGCTACGAGCAGTACTTC. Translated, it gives CASSEYKEGGYEQYF.

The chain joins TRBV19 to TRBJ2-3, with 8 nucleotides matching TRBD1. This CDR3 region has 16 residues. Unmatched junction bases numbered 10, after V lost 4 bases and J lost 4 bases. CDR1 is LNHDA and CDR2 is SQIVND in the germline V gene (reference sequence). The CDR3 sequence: CASSTGQEIRADTQYF. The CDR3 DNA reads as TGTGCCAGTAGTACGGGACAGGAGATTCGGGCAGATACGCAGTATTTT.

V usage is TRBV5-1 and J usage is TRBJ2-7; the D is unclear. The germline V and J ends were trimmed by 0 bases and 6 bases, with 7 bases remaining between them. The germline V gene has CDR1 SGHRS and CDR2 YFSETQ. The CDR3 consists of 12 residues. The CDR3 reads CASSLGFSEQYF. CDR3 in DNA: TGCGCCAGCAGCTTGGGATTTAGCGAGCAGTACTTC.

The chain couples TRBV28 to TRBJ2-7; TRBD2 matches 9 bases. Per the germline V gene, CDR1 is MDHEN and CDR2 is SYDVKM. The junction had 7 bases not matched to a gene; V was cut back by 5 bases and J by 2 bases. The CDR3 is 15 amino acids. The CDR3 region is CASSPSTSGAYEQYF. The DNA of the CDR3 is TGTGCCAGCAGTCCGTCGACTAGCGGAGCCTACGAGCAGTACTTC.

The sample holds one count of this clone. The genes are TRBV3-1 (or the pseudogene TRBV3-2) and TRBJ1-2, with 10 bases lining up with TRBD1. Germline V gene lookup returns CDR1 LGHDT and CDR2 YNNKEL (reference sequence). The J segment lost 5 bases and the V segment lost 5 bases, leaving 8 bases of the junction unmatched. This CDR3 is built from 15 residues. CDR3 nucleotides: TGTGCCAGCAGCGCCGCCGGGACAGGGGAGTATGGCTACACCTTC. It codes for CASSAAGTGEYGYTF.

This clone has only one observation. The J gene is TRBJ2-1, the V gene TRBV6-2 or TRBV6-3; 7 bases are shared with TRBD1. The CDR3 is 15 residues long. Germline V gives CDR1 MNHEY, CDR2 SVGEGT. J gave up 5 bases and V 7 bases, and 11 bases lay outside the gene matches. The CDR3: CASTPTGKGNNEQFF. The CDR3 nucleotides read TGTGCCAGCACCCCGACAGGGAAGGGAAACAATGAGCAGTTCTTC.

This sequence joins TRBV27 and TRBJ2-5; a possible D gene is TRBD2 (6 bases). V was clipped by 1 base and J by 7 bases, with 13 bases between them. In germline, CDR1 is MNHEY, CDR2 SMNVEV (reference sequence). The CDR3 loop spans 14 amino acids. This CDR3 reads CASSLYEGRGTQYF. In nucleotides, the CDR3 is TGTGCCAGCAGTTTATATGAGGGGCGGGGGACCCAGTACTTC.

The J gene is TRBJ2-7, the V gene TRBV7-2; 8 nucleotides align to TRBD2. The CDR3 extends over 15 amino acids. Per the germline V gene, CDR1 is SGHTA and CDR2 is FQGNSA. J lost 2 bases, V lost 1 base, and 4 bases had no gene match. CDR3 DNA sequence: TGTGCCAGCAGCTTAGTCGGGGGGGACGCCTACGAGCAGTACTTC. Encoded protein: CASSLVGGDAYEQYF.

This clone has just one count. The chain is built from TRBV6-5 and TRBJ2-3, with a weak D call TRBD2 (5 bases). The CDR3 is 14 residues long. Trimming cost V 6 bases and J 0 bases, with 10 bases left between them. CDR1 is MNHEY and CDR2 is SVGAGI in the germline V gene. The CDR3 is CASSPDWSTDTQYF. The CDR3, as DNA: TGTGCCAGCAGCCCGGACTGGAGCACAGATACGCAGTATTTT.

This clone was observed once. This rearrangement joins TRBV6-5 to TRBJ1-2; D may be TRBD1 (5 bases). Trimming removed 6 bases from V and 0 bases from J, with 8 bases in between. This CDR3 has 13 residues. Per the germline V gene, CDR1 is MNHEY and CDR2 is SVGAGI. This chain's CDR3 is CASSDSTNYGYTF. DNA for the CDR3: TGTGCCAGCAGCGACAGTACTAACTATGGCTACACCTTC.

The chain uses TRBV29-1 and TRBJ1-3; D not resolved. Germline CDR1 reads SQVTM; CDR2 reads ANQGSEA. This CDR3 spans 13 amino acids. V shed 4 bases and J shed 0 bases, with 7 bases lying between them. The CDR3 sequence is CSVGEGSGNTIYF. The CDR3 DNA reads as TGCAGCGTTGGCGAGGGCTCTGGAAACACCATATATTTT.

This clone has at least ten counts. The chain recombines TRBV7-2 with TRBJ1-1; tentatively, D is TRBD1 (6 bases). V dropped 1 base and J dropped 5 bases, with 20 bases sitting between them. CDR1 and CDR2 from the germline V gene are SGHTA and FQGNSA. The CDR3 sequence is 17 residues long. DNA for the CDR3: TGTGCCAGCAGCTTAGAGGGGTTAGGGGGATCGGGTACTGAAGCTTTCTTT. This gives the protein CASSLEGLGGSGTEAFF. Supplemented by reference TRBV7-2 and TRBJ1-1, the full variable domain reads GAGVSQSPSNKVTEKGKDVELRCDPISGHTALYWYRQSLGQGLEFLIYFQGNSAPDKSGLPSDRFSAERTGGSVSTLTIQRTQQEDSAVYLCASSLEGLGGSGTEAFFGQGTRLTVV.

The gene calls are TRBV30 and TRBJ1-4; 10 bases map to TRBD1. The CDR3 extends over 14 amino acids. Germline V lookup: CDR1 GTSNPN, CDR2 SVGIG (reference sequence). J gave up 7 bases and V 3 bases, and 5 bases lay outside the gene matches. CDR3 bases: TGTGCCTGGAGCGACGGGACAGGGGTTGAAAAACTGTTTTTT. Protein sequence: CAWSDGTGVEKLFF.

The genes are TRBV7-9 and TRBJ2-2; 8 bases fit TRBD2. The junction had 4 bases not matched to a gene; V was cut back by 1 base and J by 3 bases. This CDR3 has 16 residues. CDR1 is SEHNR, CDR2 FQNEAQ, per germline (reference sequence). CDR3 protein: CASSLERGRYTGELFF. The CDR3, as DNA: TGTGCCAGCAGCTTAGAGCGGGGGCGGTACACCGGGGAGCTGTTTTTT.

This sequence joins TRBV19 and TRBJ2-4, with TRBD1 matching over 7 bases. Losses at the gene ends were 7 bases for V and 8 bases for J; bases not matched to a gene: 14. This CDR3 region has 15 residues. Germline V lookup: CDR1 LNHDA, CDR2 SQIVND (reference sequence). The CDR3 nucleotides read TGTGCCAGTACCCCGATGATCGGTACAGGGGACATTCAGTACTTC. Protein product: CASTPMIGTGDIQYF.

The CDR3 region is CASSWDSNSPLHF. CDR3 nucleotide sequence: TGTGCCAGCAGTTGGGACAGTAATTCACCCCTCCACTTT. V usage is TRBV12-3 or TRBV12-4 and J usage is TRBJ1-6; 7 nucleotides align to TRBD1. V was clipped by 4 bases and J by 6 bases; unmatched bases: 0. The CDR3 is 13 residues long.

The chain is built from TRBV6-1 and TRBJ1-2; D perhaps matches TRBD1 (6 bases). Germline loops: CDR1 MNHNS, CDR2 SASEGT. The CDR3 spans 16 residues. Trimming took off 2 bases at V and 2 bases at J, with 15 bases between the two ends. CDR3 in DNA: TGTGCCAGCAGTGAACGATTGGACAGTTTAAACTATGGCTACACCTTC. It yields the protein CASSERLDSLNYGYTF.

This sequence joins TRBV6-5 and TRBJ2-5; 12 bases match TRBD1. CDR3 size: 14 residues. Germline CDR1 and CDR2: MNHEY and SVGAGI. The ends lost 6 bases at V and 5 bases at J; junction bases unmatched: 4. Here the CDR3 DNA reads TGTGCCAGCAGGGGGGACAGGGGGCGTGAGACCCAGTACTTC. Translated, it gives CASRGDRGRETQYF.